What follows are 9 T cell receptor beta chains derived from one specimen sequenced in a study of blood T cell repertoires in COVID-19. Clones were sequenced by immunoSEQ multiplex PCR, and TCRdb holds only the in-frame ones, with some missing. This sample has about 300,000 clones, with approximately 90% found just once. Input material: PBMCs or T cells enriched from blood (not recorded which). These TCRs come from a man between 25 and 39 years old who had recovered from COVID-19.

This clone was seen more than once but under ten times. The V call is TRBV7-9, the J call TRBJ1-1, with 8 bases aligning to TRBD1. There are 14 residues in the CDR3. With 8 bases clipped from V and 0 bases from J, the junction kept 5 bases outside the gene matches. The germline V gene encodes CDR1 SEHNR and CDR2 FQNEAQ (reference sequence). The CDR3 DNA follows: TGTGCCAGCTACGAGACAGGGGTGAACACTGAAGCTTTCTTT. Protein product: CASYETGVNTEAFF.

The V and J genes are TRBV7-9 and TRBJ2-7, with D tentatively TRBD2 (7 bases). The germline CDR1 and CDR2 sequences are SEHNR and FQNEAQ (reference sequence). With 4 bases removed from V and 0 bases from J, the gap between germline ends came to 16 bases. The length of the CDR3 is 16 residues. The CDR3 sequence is CASSSPVGGASYEQYF. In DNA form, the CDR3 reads TGTGCCAGCAGCTCCCCCGTGGGGGGGGCCTCCTACGAGCAGTACTTC.

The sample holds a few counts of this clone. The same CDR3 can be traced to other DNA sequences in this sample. The CDR3 DNA follows: TGTGCCAGCAGTTTGGGGACTAGCGCGAATGAGCAGTTCTTC. This encodes CASSLGTSANEQFF. The chain uses TRBV6-5 and TRBJ2-1, with 10 bases matching TRBD2. The CDR3 spans 14 residues. Germline-derived CDR1 and CDR2 are MNHEY and SVGAGI. The J segment lost 7 bases and the V segment lost 4 bases, leaving 4 bases of the junction unmatched.

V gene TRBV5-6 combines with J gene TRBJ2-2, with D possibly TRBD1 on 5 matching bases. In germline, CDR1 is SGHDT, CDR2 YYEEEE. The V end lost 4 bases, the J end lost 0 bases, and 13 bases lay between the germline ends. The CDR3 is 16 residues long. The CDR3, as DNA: TGTGCCAGCAGCGTCCAGGGCAGGCCGAACACCGGGGAGCTGTTTTTT. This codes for CASSVQGRPNTGELFF.

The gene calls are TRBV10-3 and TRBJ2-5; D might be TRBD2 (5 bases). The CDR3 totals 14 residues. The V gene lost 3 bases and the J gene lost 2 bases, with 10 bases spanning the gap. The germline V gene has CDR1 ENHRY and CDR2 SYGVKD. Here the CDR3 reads CAISEAGLQETQYF. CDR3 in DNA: TGTGCCATCAGTGAAGCTGGACTGCAAGAGACCCAGTACTTC.

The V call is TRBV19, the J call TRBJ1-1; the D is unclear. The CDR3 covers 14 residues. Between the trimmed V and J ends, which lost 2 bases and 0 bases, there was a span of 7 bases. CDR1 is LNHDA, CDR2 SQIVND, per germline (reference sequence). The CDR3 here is CASSISEVNTEAFF. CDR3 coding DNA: TGTGCCAGTAGTATATCGGAGGTGAACACTGAAGCTTTCTTT.

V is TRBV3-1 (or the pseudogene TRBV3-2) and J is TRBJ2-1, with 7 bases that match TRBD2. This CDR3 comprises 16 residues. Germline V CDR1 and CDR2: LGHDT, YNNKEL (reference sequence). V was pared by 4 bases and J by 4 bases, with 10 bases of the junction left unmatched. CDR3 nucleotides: TGTGCCAGCAGCCTGCTGGGGGGGAGGGGTTACAATGAGCAGTTCTTC. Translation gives CASSLLGGRGYNEQFF.

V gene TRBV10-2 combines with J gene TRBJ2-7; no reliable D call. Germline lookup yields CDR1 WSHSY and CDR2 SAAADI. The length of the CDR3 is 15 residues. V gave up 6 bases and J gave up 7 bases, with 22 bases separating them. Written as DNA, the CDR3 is TGCGCCAGCAGACTCGGAGTCAGCCCGTCCCGGGAGCAGTACTTC. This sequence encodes CASRLGVSPSREQYF.

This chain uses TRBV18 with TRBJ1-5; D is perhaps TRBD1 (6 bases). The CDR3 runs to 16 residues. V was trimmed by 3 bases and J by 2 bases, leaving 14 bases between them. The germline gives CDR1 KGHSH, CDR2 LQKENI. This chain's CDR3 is CASSPDQTGGNQPQHF. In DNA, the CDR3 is TGTGCCAGCTCACCTGACCAGACAGGTGGCAATCAGCCCCAGCATTTT.